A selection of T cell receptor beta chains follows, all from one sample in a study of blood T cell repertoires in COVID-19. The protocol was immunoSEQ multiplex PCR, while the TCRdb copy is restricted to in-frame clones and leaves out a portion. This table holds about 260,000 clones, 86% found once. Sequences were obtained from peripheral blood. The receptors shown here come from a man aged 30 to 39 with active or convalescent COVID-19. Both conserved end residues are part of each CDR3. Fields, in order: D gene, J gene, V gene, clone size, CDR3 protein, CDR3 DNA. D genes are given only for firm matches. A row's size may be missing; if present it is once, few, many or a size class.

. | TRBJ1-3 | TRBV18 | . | CASSPLTGPSGNTIYF | TGTGCCAGCTCACCCCTCACAGGCCCCTCTGGAAACACCATATATTTT
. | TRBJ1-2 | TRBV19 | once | CASSSGLGAYGYTF | TGTGCCAGTAGTAGTGGTTTGGGGGCCTATGGCTACACCTTC
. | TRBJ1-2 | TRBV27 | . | CASRGTEGVASTF | TGTGCCAGCAGAGGGACGGAGGGAGTAGCCTCCACCTTC
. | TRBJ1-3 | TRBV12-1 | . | CASSFALGLSGNTIYF | TGTGCCAGCAGCTTTGCTCTGGGACTCTCTGGAAACACCATATATTTT
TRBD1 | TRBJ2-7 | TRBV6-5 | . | CASSHRDRGSYEQYF | TGTGCCAGCAGTCACCGGGACAGGGGATCCTACGAGCAGTACTTC
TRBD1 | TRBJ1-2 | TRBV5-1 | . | CASSAPTGLGGYTF | TGCGCCAGCAGCGCACCGACAGGGCTGGGTGGCTACACCTTC
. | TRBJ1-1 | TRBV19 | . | CASTRRGINTEAFF | TGTGCCAGCACCCGACGGGGTATAAACACTGAAGCTTTCTTT
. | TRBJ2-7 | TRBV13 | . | CASSHGGSYEQYF | TGTGCCAGCAGCCACGGTGGTAGCTACGAGCAGTACTTC
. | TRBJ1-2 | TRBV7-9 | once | CASSPPPRGNYGYTF | TGTGCCAGCAGCCCCCCTCCCCGGGGTAACTATGGCTACACCTTC
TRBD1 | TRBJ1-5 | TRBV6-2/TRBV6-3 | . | CASSFETGGGQPQHF | TGTGCCAGCAGCTTCGAGACAGGGGGAGGTCAGCCCCAGCATTTT
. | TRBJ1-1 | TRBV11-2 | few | CASSLLMGEAFF | TGTGCCAGCAGCTTATTAATGGGCGAAGCTTTCTTT
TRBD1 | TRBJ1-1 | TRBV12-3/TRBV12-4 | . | CASSQGAAEAFF | TGTGCCAGCAGTCAGGGGGCCGCTGAAGCTTTCTTT
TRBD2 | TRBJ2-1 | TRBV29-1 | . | CSVVAGGVYNEQFF | TGCAGCGTTGTGGCGGGGGGGGTCTACAATGAGCAGTTCTTC
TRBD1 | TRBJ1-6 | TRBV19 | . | CASSDGQGRSPLHF | TGTGCCAGTAGTGACGGACAGGGTCGGTCACCCCTCCACTTT
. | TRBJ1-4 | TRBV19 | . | CASSIGYGATNEKLFF | TGTGCCAGTAGTATTGGGTACGGAGCAACTAATGAAAAACTGTTTTTT
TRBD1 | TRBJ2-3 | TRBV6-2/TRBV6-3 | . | CASSYSIGGADTQYF | TGTGCCAGCAGTTACTCGATAGGGGGCGCAGATACGCAGTATTTT
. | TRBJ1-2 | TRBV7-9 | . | CASSHVVQEDYGYTF | TGTGCCAGCAGCCATGTTGTTCAGGAGGACTATGGCTACACCTTC
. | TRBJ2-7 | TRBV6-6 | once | CASKEGGYGEQYF | TGTGCCAGCAAGGAAGGAGGGTACGGCGAGCAGTACTTC
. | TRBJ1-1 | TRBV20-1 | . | CSASMGARNTEAFF | TGCAGTGCTAGTATGGGGGCACGGAACACTGAAGCTTTCTTT
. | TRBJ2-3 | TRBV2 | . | CASRAVGLSTDTQYF | TGTGCCAGCAGGGCAGTTGGACTCAGCACAGATACGCAGTATTTT